A selection of T cell receptor beta chains follows, all from one sample in a study of cytomegalovirus exposure and HLA in healthy donors. Sequencing was performed with immunoSEQ multiplex PCR; in TCRdb, only in-frame clones are kept and a portion is missing. The sample has 60,000 to 70,000 clones. Input material: PBMCs. All receptors derive from a boy between 10 and 17 years old in good health and CMV-seronegative. Each CDR3 is given with its conserved first and last residue. Each record gives: CDR3 DNA, CDR3 protein, CDR3 length, J gene, D gene, V gene. D genes are given only for firm matches.

cdr3_nt: TGCAGCGGCAAGACAGGGGACTATGGCTACACCTTC
cdr3_aa: CSGKTGDYGYTF
cdr3_length: 12
j_call: TRBJ1-2
d_call: TRBD1
v_call: TRBV29-1

cdr3_nt: TGTGCCATCTCAGCTAACTATGGCTACACCTTC
cdr3_aa: CAISANYGYTF
cdr3_length: 11
j_call: TRBJ1-2
d_call: .
v_call: TRBV10-3

cdr3_nt: TGCAGCGTCCGGAGTGTGGACGAGCAGTACTTC
cdr3_aa: CSVRSVDEQYF
cdr3_length: 11
j_call: TRBJ2-7
d_call: .
v_call: TRBV29-1

cdr3_nt: TGTGCCAGCAGTGCGGCCGGGACAGGGGGTCACGAGCAGTACTTC
cdr3_aa: CASSAAGTGGHEQYF
cdr3_length: 15
j_call: TRBJ2-7
d_call: TRBD1
v_call: TRBV25-1

cdr3_nt: TGTGCCAGCAGCCTAGAGACTCGGCCCATATACGAGCAGTACTTC
cdr3_aa: CASSLETRPIYEQYF
cdr3_length: 15
j_call: TRBJ2-7
d_call: .
v_call: TRBV7-2

cdr3_nt: TGTGCCAGCAGTTGGACTAGCGGAGCTAATGAGCAGTTCTTC
cdr3_aa: CASSWTSGANEQFF
cdr3_length: 14
j_call: TRBJ2-1
d_call: TRBD2
v_call: TRBV6-1

cdr3_nt: TGTGCCAGCGGGGGGGCTAGCGGGAGATTTGAGCAGTTCTTC
cdr3_aa: CASGGASGRFEQFF
cdr3_length: 14
j_call: TRBJ2-1
d_call: TRBD2
v_call: TRBV9

cdr3_nt: TGCAGCGGGACGGACAGGAGGCGACAAGAGACCCAGTACTTC
cdr3_aa: CSGTDRRRQETQYF
cdr3_length: 14
j_call: TRBJ2-5
d_call: TRBD1
v_call: TRBV29-1

cdr3_nt: TGTGCCAGCAGTTTAATAGGACAGGGAGCCTACGAGCAGTACTTC
cdr3_aa: CASSLIGQGAYEQYF
cdr3_length: 15
j_call: TRBJ2-7
d_call: TRBD1
v_call: TRBV27

cdr3_nt: TGTGCCAGCAGCTTGATCGGGCGGGGGGGTTTCGAGACCCAGTACTTC
cdr3_aa: CASSLIGRGGFETQYF
cdr3_length: 16
j_call: TRBJ2-5
d_call: TRBD2
v_call: TRBV5-6

cdr3_nt: TGTGCCAGCAGCTTGGACAGGGGCGGGGATACGCAGTATTTT
cdr3_aa: CASSLDRGGDTQYF
cdr3_length: 14
j_call: TRBJ2-3
d_call: TRBD1
v_call: TRBV5-6

cdr3_nt: TGTGCCAGCAGTGCGGCCGGGACTAGCGCCCACGAGCAGTACTTC
cdr3_aa: CASSAAGTSAHEQYF
cdr3_length: 15
j_call: TRBJ2-7
d_call: TRBD2
v_call: TRBV27

cdr3_nt: TGTGCCAGCAACTACCGGACAGGGTTGCAGCCCCAGCATTTT
cdr3_aa: CASNYRTGLQPQHF
cdr3_length: 14
j_call: TRBJ1-5
d_call: TRBD1
v_call: TRBV28

cdr3_nt: TGCGCCAGCAGCCCGGTGGAGGGGGCTGAAACTGAAGCTTTCTTT
cdr3_aa: CASSPVEGAETEAFF
cdr3_length: 15
j_call: TRBJ1-1
d_call: TRBD1
v_call: TRBV4-1

cdr3_nt: TGTGCCAGCAGCTCGGACAGCACTGAAGCTTTCTTT
cdr3_aa: CASSSDSTEAFF
cdr3_length: 12
j_call: TRBJ1-1
d_call: .
v_call: TRBV7-8

cdr3_nt: TGTGCCAGCACCCCATTGAGTCCTGGAAACACCATATATTTT
cdr3_aa: CASTPLSPGNTIYF
cdr3_length: 14
j_call: TRBJ1-3
d_call: .
v_call: TRBV6-6

cdr3_nt: TGCGCCAGCAGTGGGGGGACAGGGGGCGAAGATGGCTACACCTTC
cdr3_aa: CASSGGTGGEDGYTF
cdr3_length: 15
j_call: TRBJ1-2
d_call: TRBD1
v_call: TRBV10-1

cdr3_nt: TGTGCCAGCAGCGCAAGCGGGTCCACAGATACGCAGTATTTT
cdr3_aa: CASSASGSTDTQYF
cdr3_length: 14
j_call: TRBJ2-3
d_call: .
v_call: TRBV9

cdr3_nt: TGTGCCAGCAGCTTGGGACAGGATGACTATGGCTACACCTTC
cdr3_aa: CASSLGQDDYGYTF
cdr3_length: 14
j_call: TRBJ1-2
d_call: .
v_call: TRBV5-5

cdr3_nt: TGTGCCAGCAGCTTGCCAGGGGGCGCGTATGAGACCCAGTACTTC
cdr3_aa: CASSLPGGAYETQYF
cdr3_length: 15
j_call: TRBJ2-5
d_call: TRBD1
v_call: TRBV5-4

cdr3_nt: TGTGCCAGCAGCTTGAGAGCGGGGGCTACTGGAAACACCATATATTTT
cdr3_aa: CASSLRAGATGNTIYF
cdr3_length: 16
j_call: TRBJ1-3
d_call: .
v_call: TRBV5-6

cdr3_nt: TGCGCCAGCAGCGTGGCCCTGAACATGAACACTGAAGCTTTCTTT
cdr3_aa: CASSVALNMNTEAFF
cdr3_length: 15
j_call: TRBJ1-1
d_call: .
v_call: TRBV5-1

cdr3_nt: TGTGCCAGCAGTTATACAGGGATGACCAATGAGCAGTTCTTC
cdr3_aa: CASSYTGMTNEQFF
cdr3_length: 14
j_call: TRBJ2-1
d_call: .
v_call: TRBV6-5

cdr3_nt: TGCAGCGTTGAAGATCCCCTAGCGGGACCATTAACGGACAATGAGCAGTTCTTC
cdr3_aa: CSVEDPLAGPLTDNEQFF
cdr3_length: 18
j_call: TRBJ2-1
d_call: TRBD2
v_call: TRBV29-1

cdr3_nt: TGCGCCAGCAGCTCTACAGGAGGGGCTAATGAAAAACTGTTTTTT
cdr3_aa: CASSSTGGANEKLFF
cdr3_length: 15
j_call: TRBJ1-4
d_call: .
v_call: TRBV5-1

cdr3_nt: TGTGCCAGCAGCGTAGATCCCCAGCGGGAGTGGCTGGGTGAGCAGTTCTTC
cdr3_aa: CASSVDPQREWLGEQFF
cdr3_length: 17
j_call: TRBJ2-1
d_call: TRBD2
v_call: TRBV9

cdr3_nt: TGTGCCAGTACGTCTCGGGGGACAGCGAATAACTATGGCTACACCTTC
cdr3_aa: CASTSRGTANNYGYTF
cdr3_length: 16
j_call: TRBJ1-2
d_call: TRBD1
v_call: TRBV19

cdr3_nt: TGTGCCAGCAGTGGGACAGGGAGCTCCTACGAGCAGTACTTC
cdr3_aa: CASSGTGSSYEQYF
cdr3_length: 14
j_call: TRBJ2-7
d_call: TRBD1
v_call: TRBV5-4

cdr3_nt: TGTGCCAGCAGTACGATACGGGACAGCCAGCCCCACGAGCAGTACTTC
cdr3_aa: CASSTIRDSQPHEQYF
cdr3_length: 16
j_call: TRBJ2-7
d_call: TRBD1
v_call: TRBV27

cdr3_nt: TGTGCCAGCAGTGACGAGGTAGCGGGAGGGCCCACAGATACGCAGTATTTT
cdr3_aa: CASSDEVAGGPTDTQYF
cdr3_length: 17
j_call: TRBJ2-3
d_call: TRBD2
v_call: TRBV6-4

cdr3_nt: TGCAGCTTTAGACAGGGCGATCAGCCCCAGCATTTT
cdr3_aa: CSFRQGDQPQHF
cdr3_length: 12
j_call: TRBJ1-5
d_call: TRBD1
v_call: TRBV29-1

cdr3_nt: TGTGCCAGCAGGCCGGGACAGTCAACTAATGAAAAACTGTTTTTT
cdr3_aa: CASRPGQSTNEKLFF
cdr3_length: 15
j_call: TRBJ1-4
d_call: TRBD1
v_call: TRBV25-1

cdr3_nt: TGTGCCAGCAGTTACTTAAGACAGGACCCCGGGGAGCTGTTTTTT
cdr3_aa: CASSYLRQDPGELFF
cdr3_length: 15
j_call: TRBJ2-2
d_call: .
v_call: TRBV6-5

cdr3_nt: TGTGCCAGCAGCTTGGGACAGGGGGGTGAAGCTTTCTTT
cdr3_aa: CASSLGQGGEAFF
cdr3_length: 13
j_call: TRBJ1-1
d_call: TRBD1
v_call: TRBV7-9

cdr3_nt: TGTGCCAGCAGTAGGACAGGGACGGCCACTGAAGCTTTCTTT
cdr3_aa: CASSRTGTATEAFF
cdr3_length: 14
j_call: TRBJ1-1
d_call: TRBD1
v_call: TRBV6-1

cdr3_nt: TGTGCCAGCAATGCAGGGGGCGATGAGCAGTTCTTC
cdr3_aa: CASNAGGDEQFF
cdr3_length: 12
j_call: TRBJ2-1
d_call: TRBD1
v_call: TRBV27

cdr3_nt: TGTGCCAGCAGCGCCGGGACACCAATCTATGGCTACACCTTC
cdr3_aa: CASSAGTPIYGYTF
cdr3_length: 14
j_call: TRBJ1-2
d_call: .
v_call: TRBV25-1

cdr3_nt: TGTGCCAGCAGCGAGGGGGCAGGGGGCAATTATGGCTACACCTTC
cdr3_aa: CASSEGAGGNYGYTF
cdr3_length: 15
j_call: TRBJ1-2
d_call: TRBD1
v_call: TRBV7-2

cdr3_nt: TGTGCCAGCTCACCACCTTCACAGGGAGCAGATGGCTACACCTTC
cdr3_aa: CASSPPSQGADGYTF
cdr3_length: 15
j_call: TRBJ1-2
d_call: .
v_call: TRBV18

cdr3_nt: TGTGCCAGCAGTTTATTCGTGGCAGGGGGCTACCACGAGCAGTACTTC
cdr3_aa: CASSLFVAGGYHEQYF
cdr3_length: 16
j_call: TRBJ2-7
d_call: TRBD1
v_call: TRBV28

cdr3_nt: TGTGCCAGCAGCTTGCCTACTAGCGGGGGGGCAGGGAGCACAGATACGCAGTATTTT
cdr3_aa: CASSLPTSGGAGSTDTQYF
cdr3_length: 19
j_call: TRBJ2-3
d_call: TRBD2
v_call: TRBV5-4

cdr3_nt: TGTGCCAGCCTTCTCCGGACAGGGGGAAGCACCGGGGAGCTGTTTTTT
cdr3_aa: CASLLRTGGSTGELFF
cdr3_length: 16
j_call: TRBJ2-2
d_call: TRBD1
v_call: TRBV28